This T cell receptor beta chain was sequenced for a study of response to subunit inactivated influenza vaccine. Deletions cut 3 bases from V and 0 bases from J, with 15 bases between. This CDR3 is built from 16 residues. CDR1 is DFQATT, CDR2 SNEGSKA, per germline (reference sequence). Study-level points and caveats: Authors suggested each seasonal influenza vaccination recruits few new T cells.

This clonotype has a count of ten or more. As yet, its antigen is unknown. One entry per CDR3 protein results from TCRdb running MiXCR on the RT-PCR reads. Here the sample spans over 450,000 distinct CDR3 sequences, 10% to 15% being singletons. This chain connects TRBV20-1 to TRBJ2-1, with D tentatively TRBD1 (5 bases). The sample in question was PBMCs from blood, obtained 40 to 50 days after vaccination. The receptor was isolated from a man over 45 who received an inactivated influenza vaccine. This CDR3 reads CSASNYRQNSYNEQFF. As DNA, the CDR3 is TGCAGTGCTAGCAATTATAGACAGAACTCCTACAATGAGCAGTTCTTC.